This T cell receptor beta chain was recovered during a study of shared clonotypes between healthy human individuals. Study-level information: Sampling drew on donors who were two women and a few men aged 18 to 49. Donors had three CD4 naive, three CD4 memory, two CD8 naive and one CD8 memory plate apiece. Findings of the study overall: Only a few donors were included, so the genetic and exposure-history diversity represented was limited.

The healthy adult donors were HIV-negative and reported no recent acute infections or vaccinations. The assay was immunoSEQ multiplex PCR, and TCRdb's table has in-frame clones only and misses some. This table has more than 2,000,000 clones, roughly 93% appearing once. This CDR3 is 14 amino acids long. V lost 2 bases and J 3 bases, leaving 11 bases between the germline ends. CDR1 is MDHEN, CDR2 SYDVKM, per germline. A remark on this clone: No antigen is known for it.

Sequenced sample: naive CD4+ T cells from PBMCs. Subset described: CD45RA+ positively selected. The chain links TRBV28 to TRBJ2-7, with a possible D match to TRBD1 (6 bases). The source is a man younger than 35 in good health. Some clones in this sample may be carry-over from other donors' samples. CDR3 coding DNA: TGTGCCAGCAGTTTAGGGGCCAGGGGCTACGAGCAGTACTTC. Residues: CASSLGARGYEQYF. The full variable domain, its missing parts supplied by reference TRBV28 and TRBJ2-7, is DVKVTQSSRYLVKRTGEKVFLECVQDMDHENMFWYRQDPGLGLRLIYFSYDVKMKEKGDIPEGYSVSREKKERFSLILESASTNQTSMYLCASSLGARGYEQYFGPGTRLTVT.